The TCR beta chain under discussion was sequenced for a study of OX40 agonist ivuxolimab in advanced cancers. In the study overall: Every 2 weeks, ivuxolimab was infused into the patients intravenously at between 0.01 and 10 mg/kg. Points from the study as a whole: Average numbers of expanded clones were greater in CD8+ T cells than in CD4+.

J lost 5 bases, V lost 6 bases, and 6 bases had no gene match. Germline CDR1 and CDR2: MGHRA and YSYEKL. The length of the CDR3 is 15 residues. Concerning this clone itself: Its antigen is as yet unknown.

Assay: immunoSEQ multiplex PCR; the TCRdb copy retains only in-frame clones and omits some. The profile shows fewer than 85,000 clones, around 83% of them singletons. The chain uses TRBV4-1 and TRBJ2-3, with 12 nucleotides matching TRBD2. This receptor was identified in an adult with an advanced solid tumor such as melanoma, head and neck, liver or kidney cancer. Here the sequenced sample was CD4+ or CD8+ T cells sorted from blood, taken in a trial of the OX40 agonist ivuxolimab. In DNA, the CDR3 is TGCGCCAGCAGACCGACTAGCGGGGGCGTAGATACGCAGTATTTT. The encoded protein is CASRPTSGGVDTQYF.